This is a list of T cell receptor beta chains from one sample in a study of T cells after yellow fever vaccination. TCRdb fed the 5' RACE reads into MiXCR, producing one record per CDR3 protein. Of 300,000 to 400,000 distinct CDR3 sequences in the sample, 6.2% are singletons; the top ten hold approximately 16%. The material sequenced was PBMCs, taken 5 days after the yellow fever booster vaccination. These receptors came from a man aged 25-40 years who received the YFV17D yellow fever vaccine. Each CDR3 is given with its conserved first and last residue. A D gene is named only where the DNA matches it firmly. Size tells how often a clone was seen (once, few, many) or the class of an expanded clone, and some rows leave it out.

V	size	J	D	DNA	CDR3
TRBV5-1	many	TRBJ2-3	TRBD2	TGCGCCAGCAGCGGACCCGGGACTAGCCCGAGCACAGATACGCAGTATTTT	CASSGPGTSPSTDTQYF
TRBV20-1	.	TRBJ2-7	TRBD2	TGCAGTGCTATGGGACTAGCGGGAGTAGGGGACGAGCAGTACTTC	CSAMGLAGVGDEQYF
TRBV20-1	.	TRBJ1-5	.	TGCAGTGCTAGTTCCCCAAATCAGCCCCAGCATTTT	CSASSPNQPQHF
TRBV7-6	.	TRBJ2-3	TRBD1	TGTGCCAGCAGCTTGCTCACGGGGACAGGGATCAGCACAGATACGCAGTATTTT	CASSLLTGTGISTDTQYF
TRBV5-5	few	TRBJ2-4	.	TGTGCCAGCAGCTTGGAGACCTACAAAAACATTCAGTACTTC	CASSLETYKNIQYF
TRBV18	many	TRBJ2-1	TRBD2	TGTGCCAGCTCACCACCGAGCAGCGGGATAATCTACAATGAGCAGTTCTTC	CASSPPSSGIIYNEQFF
TRBV7-9	many	TRBJ2-3	.	TGTGCCAGCTCTAGTGGGGCTACAGATACGCAGTATTTT	CASSSGATDTQYF
TRBV19	many	TRBJ2-7	.	TGTGCCAGTAGTATTCTACCGCGGGGATCCCGGCGGGACGAGCAGTACTTC	CASSILPRGSRRDEQYF
TRBV7-4	.	TRBJ2-5	TRBD1	TGTGCCAGCAGCTTACTTACAGGGGGCCGTCCGGCGCAGGAGACCCAGTACTTC	CASSLLTGGRPAQETQYF
TRBV19	many	TRBJ2-2	.	TGTGCCAGTAGTACGGGTTCCGGGGAGCTGTTTTTT	CASSTGSGELFF
TRBV12-3/TRBV12-4	few	TRBJ2-1	TRBD2	TGTGCCAGCAAGGCCTTTAGCGGGGGGCCTATTCGCGAGCAGTTCTTC	CASKAFSGGPIREQFF
TRBV19	few	TRBJ1-4	.	TGTGCCAGTAGTCTCCTCCCCACAAATGAAAAACTGTTTTTT	CASSLLPTNEKLFF
TRBV7-2	.	TRBJ2-3	.	TGTGCCAGCAGCTTACTGCCAGCCACAGATACGCAGTATTTT	CASSLLPATDTQYF
TRBV19	few	TRBJ2-1	.	TGTGCCAGTAGTATCCGGGACAACTACAATGAGCAGTTCTTC	CASSIRDNYNEQFF
TRBV20-1	.	TRBJ1-1	.	TGCAGTGCGAGATGCGGGGGCAGGATCTTTGAAGCTTTCTTT	CSARCGGRIFEAFF
TRBV19	few	TRBJ2-2	.	TGTGCCAGTATTGATCCAGGGAGGAACACCGGGGAGCTGTTTTTT	CASIDPGRNTGELFF
TRBV7-2	many	TRBJ2-4	TRBD2	TGTGCCAGCAGCTCAGGGTCCGGGGGGAAAAACATTCAGTACTTC	CASSSGSGGKNIQYF
TRBV24-1	few	TRBJ2-3	TRBD2	TGTGCCACCAGTGATCCTCGGGAGGCTGGCACAGATACGCAGTATTTT	CATSDPREAGTDTQYF
TRBV10-2	few	TRBJ2-1	.	TGCGCCAGCAGTGAGATTGAGCAGTTCTTC	CASSEIEQFF
TRBV7-2	.	TRBJ2-6	.	TGTGCCAGCAGCTCCATGGCCGACCTCTCTGGGGCCAACGTCCTGACTTTC	CASSSMADLSGANVLTF
TRBV11-2	many	TRBJ2-1	TRBD2	TGTGCCAGCTTTTTCGGGACTAGCGGGAATGGCGTGGAGCAGTTCTTC	CASFFGTSGNGVEQFF
TRBV5-1	few	TRBJ2-7	.	TGCGCCAGCAGCCAAAGGCCAGGGAATTACTACGAGCAGTACTTC	CASSQRPGNYYEQYF
TRBV20-1	.	TRBJ2-5	.	TGCAGTGCTCAGTCCTATCCAATTACGCCCCAGTACTTC	CSAQSYPITPQYF
TRBV4-2	many	TRBJ2-7	TRBD2	TGTGCCAGCAGCCTAACTAGCGGGACCCCGTACGAGCAGTACTTC	CASSLTSGTPYEQYF
TRBV20-1	many	TRBJ2-7	.	TGCAGTGCTAGGATCTACTACGAGCAGTACTTC	CSARIYYEQYF
TRBV7-9	few	TRBJ1-3	TRBD1	TGTGCCAGCAACCCACCGGAGACAGGGGGAAACACCATATATTTT	CASNPPETGGNTIYF
TRBV3-1	.	TRBJ2-7	.	TGTGCCAGCAGCACAACCTGGGACACCTACTACGAGCAGTACTTC	CASSTTWDTYYEQYF
TRBV20-1	many	TRBJ2-1	TRBD2	TGCAGTGTTCAGGATAGCGGGAGTCGGAATGAGCAGTTCTTC	CSVQDSGSRNEQFF
TRBV7-2	.	TRBJ2-6	.	TGTGCCAGCAGCCTACGGGACTCGGCGTCTGGGGCCAACGTCCTGACTTTC	CASSLRDSASGANVLTF
TRBV5-1	many	TRBJ2-1	TRBD2	TGCGCCAGCAGCTTGGCGGGACTAGCTATGGATGAGCAGTTCTTC	CASSLAGLAMDEQFF
TRBV19	.	TRBJ2-1	TRBD1	TGTGCCAGTAGTATCGACGAACGGACAGGGGGGGATGAGCAGTTCTTC	CASSIDERTGGDEQFF
TRBV28	few	TRBJ2-7	.	TGTGCCAGCAGCCCTTCCGTCCTCTACGAGCAGTACTTC	CASSPSVLYEQYF
TRBV20-1	.	TRBJ2-4	TRBD2	TGCAGTGCGACATTGGGACTAGCGGGAGGACTTCAGTACTTC	CSATLGLAGGLQYF
TRBV7-3	few	TRBJ2-1	TRBD1	TGTGCCAGCAGCACGCGGACAGGGAATCTTAATGAGCAGTTCTTC	CASSTRTGNLNEQFF
TRBV5-1	.	TRBJ2-3	.	TGCGCCAGCAGCTCAGGGCCCTGGGAAGGCACAGATACGCAGTATTTT	CASSSGPWEGTDTQYF
TRBV5-1	many	TRBJ2-2	TRBD2	TGCGCCAGCAGCTTGAACTGGGGGGGCACCGGGGAGCTGTTTTTT	CASSLNWGGTGELFF
TRBV28	.	TRBJ1-5	.	TGTGCCAGCAGTTCCCTCGCCCGGAATCAGCCCCAGCATTTT	CASSSLARNQPQHF
TRBV30	.	TRBJ1-5	TRBD1	TGTGCCTGTAAGGGACAGGGGATTCAGCCCCAGCATTTT	CACKGQGIQPQHF
TRBV7-9	.	TRBJ1-4	.	TGTGCCAGCAGTATCGAGGTTAATGAAAAACTGTTTTTT	CASSIEVNEKLFF
TRBV27	.	TRBJ1-6	.	TGTGCCAGCAGTTTACTACAGAAAGGCTCACCCCTCCACTTT	CASSLLQKGSPLHF
TRBV29-1	.	TRBJ2-3	.	TGCAGCGTTGACGGGGCTTCAGATACGCAGTATTTT	CSVDGASDTQYF
TRBV20-1	many	TRBJ2-1	.	TGCAGTGCCCCCAGGGGCCACACGGGGGACAATGAGCAGTTCTTC	CSAPRGHTGDNEQFF
TRBV5-6	.	TRBJ2-3	.	TGTGCCAGCAGCCGGGGGGCGGAAAGATCCACAGATACGCAGTATTTT	CASSRGAERSTDTQYF
TRBV20-1	many	TRBJ2-5	.	TGCAGTGCTAGAGGTCCACTGATTGGAGAGACCCAGTACTTC	CSARGPLIGETQYF
TRBV20-1	few	TRBJ2-5	TRBD2	TGCAGTGCTAGAGTACTAGCGGGAGTGTCCCAGTACTTC	CSARVLAGVSQYF
TRBV6-5	few	TRBJ1-1	TRBD1	TGTGCCAGCAGTTACTCGTTGACAGGGGGGAACACTGAAGCTTTCTTT	CASSYSLTGGNTEAFF
TRBV7-2	.	TRBJ2-1	.	TGTGCCAGCAGCATATGGTCCGATCCCTCCTACAATGAGCAGTTCTTC	CASSIWSDPSYNEQFF
TRBV20-1	.	TRBJ2-1	.	TGCAGTGCTTACAGGGCTAATGAGCAGTTCTTC	CSAYRANEQFF
TRBV29-1	few	TRBJ2-1	.	TGCAGCGTGGCAGGCAATGAGCAGTTCTTC	CSVAGNEQFF
TRBV12-3/TRBV12-4	many	TRBJ2-4	.	TGTGCCAGCAGGCCGGCAGGCCGGGAAAACATTCAGTACTTC	CASRPAGRENIQYF
TRBV7-2	.	TRBJ2-6	.	TGTGCCAGCGCCGGAGTCCCTGGGGCCAACGTCCTGACTTTC	CASAGVPGANVLTF
TRBV29-1	.	TRBJ1-3	.	TGCAGCGTTGAGTTTGGAAACACCATATATTTT	CSVEFGNTIYF
TRBV7-2	.	TRBJ2-1	.	TGTGCCAGCAGCTTAGTAGTAGGGTACGCTGAGCAGTTCTTC	CASSLVVGYAEQFF
TRBV20-1	many	TRBJ2-3	TRBD2	TGCAGTGCTAGAGACCCTAGCGGGAGGGCCTTTAGTGATACGCAGTATTTT	CSARDPSGRAFSDTQYF
TRBV20-1	many	TRBJ2-1	TRBD2	TGCAGTGCTAGCTCGACACTAGCGGGAGGGCGGTATGAGCAGTTCTTC	CSASSTLAGGRYEQFF
TRBV7-9	many	TRBJ2-7	.	TGTGCCAGCAGCTTAGGACTTACCTTTCAGTACTTC	CASSLGLTFQYF
TRBV28	.	TRBJ2-2	.	TGTGCCAGCAGACCCGGGGCTTCCGGGACGGTGACCGGGGAGCTGTTTTTT	CASRPGASGTVTGELFF